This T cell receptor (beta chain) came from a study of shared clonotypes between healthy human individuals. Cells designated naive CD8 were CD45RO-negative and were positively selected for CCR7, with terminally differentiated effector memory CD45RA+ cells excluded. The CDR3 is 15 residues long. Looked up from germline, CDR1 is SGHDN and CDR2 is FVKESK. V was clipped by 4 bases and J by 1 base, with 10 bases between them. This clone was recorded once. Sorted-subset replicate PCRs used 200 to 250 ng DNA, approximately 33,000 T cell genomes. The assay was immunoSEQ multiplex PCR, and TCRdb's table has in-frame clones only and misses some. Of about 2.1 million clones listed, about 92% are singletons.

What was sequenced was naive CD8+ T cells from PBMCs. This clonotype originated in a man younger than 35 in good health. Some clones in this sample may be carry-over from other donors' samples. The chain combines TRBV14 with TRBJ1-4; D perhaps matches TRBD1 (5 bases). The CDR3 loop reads CASSLRGGTNEKLFF. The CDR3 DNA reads TGTGCCAGCAGCCTTCGGGGGGGAACTAATGAAAAACTGTTTTTT. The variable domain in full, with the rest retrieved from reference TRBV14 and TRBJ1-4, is EAGVTQFPSHSVIEKGQTVTLRCDPISGHDNLYWYRRVMGKEIKFLLHFVKESKQDESGMPNNRFLAERTGGTYSTLKVQPAELEDSGVYFCASSLRGGTNEKLFFGSGTQLSVL.